A selection of T cell receptor beta chains follows, all from one sample in a study of identical twins. One entry per CDR3 protein results from TCRdb running MiXCR on the 5' RACE reads. The profile shows roughly 750,000 distinct CDR3 sequences, approximately 21% of them singletons. The same data also went into a second study, on T cells expressing NK-cell markers.

The sequencing input was PBMCs. These receptors were collected from a woman aged 18 to 35 in good health. Each CDR3 is given with its conserved first and last residue. The order of the fields is CDR3 length, V gene, J gene, D gene, CDR3 protein. D genes are given only for firm matches.

>14|TRBV10-3|TRBJ2-3|NA
CAISETSRADTQYF
>16|TRBV13|TRBJ2-3|TRBD2
CASSPTSAGGWNTQYF
>15|TRBV11-2|TRBJ1-6|NA
CASSLGAGPNSPLHF
>17|TRBV7-2|TRBJ2-7|NA
CASSLAGPSSIGGEQYF
>13|TRBV29-1|TRBJ2-2|TRBD2
CSVGASGAGELFF
>15|TRBV5-1|TRBJ1-1|TRBD1
CASSLLGTANTEAFF
>15|TRBV5-1|TRBJ2-1|TRBD1
CASSGTGTAYNEQFF
>14|TRBV15|TRBJ2-5|TRBD1
CATSSYRGQETQYF
>13|TRBV5-1|TRBJ2-1|NA
CASSFGTGGEQFF
>13|TRBV20-1|TRBJ1-2|TRBD1
CSASGQATYGYTF
>15|TRBV7-9|TRBJ2-5|NA
CASSLIGGLQETQYF
>13|TRBV20-1|TRBJ2-7|NA
CSARVPSSYEQYF
>15|TRBV5-1|TRBJ2-3|TRBD2
CASSLAAGVRDTQYF
>13|TRBV20-1|TRBJ1-1|NA
CSASGRTNTEAFF
>13|TRBV11-3|TRBJ2-3|NA
CASSLEFGDTQYF
>16|TRBV29-1|TRBJ1-2|TRBD1
CSVVRFRTGRGYGYTF
>15|TRBV4-2|TRBJ2-7|NA
CASSQDRTAYYEQYF
>12|TRBV10-3|TRBJ2-5|NA
CAIRDFQETQYF
>15|TRBV24-1|TRBJ2-1|TRBD1
CATSDRKDRVDEQFF
>19|TRBV7-6|TRBJ2-1|TRBD2
CASSLRGLAGGWVRDEQFF
>14|TRBV5-1|TRBJ1-1|NA
CASSLLTEYTEAFF
>14|TRBV12-3/TRBV12-4|TRBJ2-1|NA
CASSAGDVSLSQFF
>14|TRBV27|TRBJ2-1|NA
CASSTLGLNNEQFF
>16|TRBV4-2|TRBJ2-3|NA
CASSPALGTSTDTQYF
>14|TRBV10-2|TRBJ2-7|TRBD1
CASSKRDRVSEQYF
>18|TRBV25-1|TRBJ2-3|TRBD2
CASSEWPSGITSGDTQYF
>12|TRBV3-1|TRBJ2-1|NA
CASSQAAPEQFF
>14|TRBV20-1|TRBJ1-1|NA
CSARAGTANTEAFF
>16|TRBV10-1|TRBJ2-7|NA
CASGFSSGFLMYEQYF